Below, 12 T cell receptor beta chains from the same sample are listed, as sequenced in a study of response to subunit inactivated influenza vaccine. TCRdb re-analysed the RT-PCR reads in MiXCR, keeping a single row per CDR3 protein. The sample holds about half a million distinct CDR3 sequences, less than 8% seen once. This material consisted of PBMCs from blood, taken 23 to 25 months after vaccination. Source of these receptors: a man aged 45-69 years who received an inactivated influenza vaccine.

In its sample, this clonotype was seen many times. The J gene is TRBJ2-6, the V gene TRBV12-3 or TRBV12-4, with D maybe TRBD2 (6 bases). The CDR3 has 15 amino acids. V shed 7 bases and J shed 4 bases, with 14 bases lying between them. CDR3 region: CASTGGLQGANVLTF. As DNA, the CDR3 is TGTGCCAGCACCGGGGGTTTACAGGGGGCCAACGTCCTGACTTTC.

This clonotype was observed many times. DNA for the CDR3: TGTGCCAGCAGTTTTGGACTAGCGGCCTACGAGCAGTACTTC. Protein sequence: CASSFGLAAYEQYF. This chain uses TRBV12-3 or TRBV12-4 with TRBJ2-7, with 10 bases identical to TRBD2. Trimming cost V 3 bases and J 2 bases; bases outside gene matches: 1. The CDR3 totals 14 residues.

This clonotype was counted ten times or more. V usage is TRBV6-2 or TRBV6-3 and J usage is TRBJ2-1; unclear D gene. CDR3 length equals 12 residues. Trimming removed 0 bases from V and 6 bases from J, with 3 bases in between. Per germline, CDR1 MNHEY and CDR2 SVGEGT. The CDR3 bases are TGTGCCAGCAGTTACTCCCCCAATGAGCAGTTCTTC. Its protein is CASSYSPNEQFF.

This clonotype was seen repeatedly, ten times or more. V usage is TRBV7-8 and J usage is TRBJ2-1; the D gene is possibly TRBD2 (6 bases). There are 13 residues in the CDR3. Trimming removed 6 bases from V and 7 bases from J, with 13 bases in between. In germline, CDR1 is SGHVS, CDR2 FQNEAQ. This CDR3 is CASREGYGNEQFF. For the CDR3, the DNA is TGTGCCAGCAGGGAGGGGTACGGTAATGAGCAGTTCTTC.

The gene calls are TRBV5-1 and TRBJ2-3; D might be TRBD1 (5 bases). CDR3 size: 16 residues. V was clipped by 4 bases and J by 0 bases, with 15 bases between them. In germline, CDR1 is SGHRS, CDR2 YFSETQ. CDR3 region: CASSPPDNPSTDTQYF. CDR3 coding DNA: TGCGCCAGCAGCCCCCCGGACAATCCTAGCACAGATACGCAGTATTTT.

In its sample, this clonotype was seen many times. The chain combines TRBV3-1 with TRBJ2-5; no clear D gene. This CDR3 has 12 residues. Germline CDR1 LGHDT, CDR2 YNNKEL (reference sequence). V lost 4 bases, J lost 5 bases, and 8 bases lay in between. The CDR3 bases are TGTGCCAGCAGCCCGGTGGGGGAGACCCAGTACTTC. It yields the protein CASSPVGETQYF.

This sequence joins TRBV11-2 and TRBJ1-1; TRBD1 matches at 7 bases. Per germline, CDR1 SGHAT and CDR2 FQNNGV. The CDR3 is 16 amino acids. V was pared by 5 bases and J by 0 bases, with 9 bases of the junction left unmatched. The CDR3 DNA follows: TGTGCCAGCAGCCCCCTCCGGGACAGCTTGAACACTGAAGCTTTCTTT. Translated: CASSPLRDSLNTEAFF. The full variable domain, its missing parts supplied by reference TRBV11-2 and TRBJ1-1, is EAGVAQSPRYKIIEKRQSVAFWCNPISGHATLYWYQQILGQGPKLLIQFQNNGVVDDSQLPKDRFSAERLKGVDSTLKIQPAKLEDSAVYLCASSPLRDSLNTEAFFGQGTRLTVV.

The rearrangement uses TRBV7-9 and TRBJ2-3, with TRBD2 identical over 7 bases. The CDR3 covers 14 residues. Germline-derived CDR1 and CDR2 are SEHNR and FQNEAQ (reference sequence). J gave up 7 bases and V 1 base, and 5 bases lay outside the gene matches. The CDR3 spells CASSLDRDYNTQYF. Written as DNA, the CDR3 is TGTGCCAGCAGCTTAGATCGGGACTATAATACGCAGTATTTT.

The table lists this clonotype with a few counts. V gene TRBV24-1 combines with J gene TRBJ2-3, with D possibly TRBD2 on 6 matching bases. The CDR3 runs 14 residues. In germline, CDR1 is KGHDR, CDR2 SFDVKD. V was clipped by 4 bases and J by 6 bases, with 13 bases between them. The CDR3 sequence is CATSDTGRRDTQYF. In nucleotides, the CDR3 is TGTGCCACCAGTGACACGGGGAGGAGGGATACGCAGTATTTT.

V is TRBV7-9 and J is TRBJ2-1; the match to TRBD1 covers 8 bases. Per the germline V gene, CDR1 is SEHNR and CDR2 is FQNEAQ (reference sequence). This CDR3 spans 15 amino acids. With 2 bases clipped from V and 5 bases from J, the junction kept 5 bases outside the gene matches. This CDR3 is CASSLSGGGHNEQFF. In DNA form, the CDR3 reads TGTGCCAGCAGCTTATCAGGGGGCGGTCACAATGAGCAGTTCTTC.

In nucleotides, the CDR3 is TGTGCCATCAGTGTTCCCACTAGCGGGGCCCACGATACGCAGTATTTT. This translates into CAISVPTSGAHDTQYF. The genes are TRBV10-3 and TRBJ2-3; 10 nucleotides line up with TRBD2. J was trimmed by 6 bases and V by 4 bases; bases with no gene match: 10. Germline values: CDR1 ENHRY, CDR2 SYGVKD. The CDR3 has 16 residues.

The chain has TRBV20-1 and TRBJ2-1; TRBD2 aligns across 9 bases. Germline values: CDR1 DFQATT, CDR2 SNEGSKA (reference sequence). This CDR3 has 14 residues. Trimming cost V 6 bases and J 8 bases; bases outside gene matches: 11. The CDR3 loop is CSATGTSRIDEQFF. CDR3 coding DNA: TGCAGTGCGACCGGGACTAGCCGGATCGATGAGCAGTTCTTC.